This passage covers 17 T cell receptor beta chains from one sample sequenced in a study of T cell responses to AZD1222 COVID-19 vaccine. Measured with immunoSEQ multiplex PCR; TCRdb has only the in-frame clones, and not every one. The repertoire holds roughly 150,000 clones, with about 91% as singletons. Sample: peripheral blood, taken on day 0 of MenACWY control vaccination. These receptors all come from an adult in good health.

The chain recombines TRBV9 with TRBJ2-2, with D perhaps TRBD1 (5 bases). The germline gives CDR1 SGDLS, CDR2 YYNGEE. The CDR3 totals 14 residues. V was cut by 5 bases and J by 1 base, with 9 bases left in between. CDR3: CASRAGMNTGELFF. The CDR3 bases are TGTGCCAGCAGAGCAGGGATGAACACCGGGGAGCTGTTTTTT.

This clone has just a few counts. The chain employs TRBV10-3 and TRBJ1-1; D uncertain. The germline gives CDR1 ENHRY, CDR2 SYGVKD. V was shortened by 0 bases and J by 0 bases, with 5 bases between the two germline ends. The CDR3 loop spans 14 amino acids. In nucleotides, the CDR3 is TGTGCCATCAGTGAGTCAGGGATGAACACTGAAGCTTTCTTT. It translates to CAISESGMNTEAFF.

V is TRBV27 and J is TRBJ2-3, with unresolved D. The CDR3 is 14 amino acids. Germline CDR1 reads MNHEY; CDR2 reads SMNVEV (reference sequence). Trimming stripped 4 bases from V and 0 bases from J, with 8 bases between. CDR3 loop: CASSWSFSTDTQYF. DNA for the CDR3: TGTGCCAGCAGTTGGTCCTTCAGCACAGATACGCAGTATTTT.

A few counts support this clone. The chain carries TRBV7-8 and TRBJ1-1, with D perhaps matching TRBD1 (6 bases). CDR3 length equals 14 residues. V shed 6 bases and J shed 1 base, with 12 bases lying between them. Germline V gene lookup returns CDR1 SGHVS and CDR2 FQNEAQ. CDR3 region: CASSFDRTNTEAFF. Written as DNA, the CDR3 is TGTGCCAGCAGTTTCGACAGGACGAACACTGAAGCTTTCTTT.

The rearrangement joins TRBV11-3 to TRBJ2-2; unclear D gene. The CDR3 has 11 amino acids. Germline V CDR1 and CDR2: SGHNT, YENEEA. The ends were cut back, 8 bases at V and 7 bases at J, with 8 bases in the middle. DNA for the CDR3: TGTGCCAGCGGGGTGGGCGGGGAGCTGTTTTTT. Translated, it gives CASGVGGELFF. Looking up the rest from reference TRBV11-3 and TRBJ2-2 gives the full variable domain: EAGVVQSPRYKIIEKKQPVAFWCNPISGHNTLYWYLQNLGQGPELLIRYENEEAVDDSQLPKDRFSAERLKGVDSTLKIQPAELGDSAVYLCASGVGGELFFGEGSRLTVL.

The V call is TRBV7-3, the J call TRBJ1-1; D gene unclear. Germline V gene data show CDR1 as SGHTA and CDR2 as FQGTGA. Trimming took 0 bases from V and 2 from J, leaving 10 bases between them. There are 15 residues in the CDR3. The CDR3 protein is CASSLTPKDNTEAFF. CDR3 DNA sequence: TGTGCCAGCAGCTTAACACCAAAAGATAACACTGAAGCTTTCTTT.

This chain connects TRBV18 to TRBJ1-2; 9 bases line up with TRBD1. The CDR3 spans 19 residues. Unmatched junction bases numbered 21, after V lost 3 bases and J lost 7 bases. Germline assignment: CDR1 KGHSH and CDR2 LQKENI. The CDR3 region is CASSPRTGTGPTKAAGYTF. DNA of the CDR3: TGTGCCAGCTCACCCCGTACCGGGACAGGGCCCACCAAGGCCGCTGGCTACACCTTC.

This clone has a handful of counts. The rearrangement links TRBV6-6 to TRBJ2-3; a weak D match, TRBD1 (6 bases). V lost 6 bases and J 6 bases, leaving 10 bases between the germline ends. Per germline, CDR1 MNHNY and CDR2 SVGAGI (reference sequence). The CDR3 has 12 residues. The CDR3 DNA reads TGTGCCAGCAGGTCCCAGGGGGATACGCAGTATTTT. It is translated as CASRSQGDTQYF.

The V and J genes are TRBV2 and TRBJ1-1; no firm D call. The CDR3 has 13 amino acids. V lost 6 bases and J lost 2, with 10 bases in between. Per germline, CDR1 SNHLY and CDR2 FYNNEI. This chain's CDR3 is CASRIDLNTEAFF. The CDR3, as DNA: TGTGCCAGCAGAATTGACCTTAACACTGAAGCTTTCTTT. The full variable domain, its missing parts supplied by reference TRBV2 and TRBJ1-1, is EPEVTQTPSHQVTQMGQEVILRCVPISNHLYFYWYRQILGQKVEFLVSFYNNEISEKSEIFDDQFSVERPDGSNFTLKIRSTKLEDSAMYFCASRIDLNTEAFFGQGTRLTVV.

V usage is TRBV27 and J usage is TRBJ2-7; D call uncertain. The CDR3 contains 13 residues. The germline CDR1 and CDR2 sequences are MNHEY and SMNVEV (reference sequence). V lost 3 bases and J lost 1, with 7 bases in between. The CDR3 DNA is TGTGCCAGCAGTTTGGCCCCTTCCTACGAGCAGTACTTC. Translating gives CASSLAPSYEQYF.

The rearrangement links TRBV4-2 to TRBJ1-3, with a possible D match to TRBD1 (5 bases). V gave up 4 bases and J gave up 4 bases, with 17 bases separating them. Germline lookup yields CDR1 LGHNA and CDR2 YNFKEQ. This CDR3 is 16 amino acids long. The CDR3, as DNA: TGTGCCAGCAGCCTCGCCGGGCCCGGGGCCGGAAACACCATATATTTT. Its protein product is CASSLAGPGAGNTIYF.

The chain carries TRBV9 and TRBJ2-7; D ambiguous. Per germline, CDR1 SGDLS and CDR2 YYNGEE. Trimming took 0 bases from V and 1 from J, leaving 5 bases between them. The CDR3 is 13 amino acids. DNA for the CDR3: TGTGCCAGCAGCGTAGCCGGGTCCTACGAGCAGTACTTC. Its protein product is CASSVAGSYEQYF.

The chain carries TRBV20-1 and TRBJ1-2; tentatively, D is TRBD1 (5 bases). This CDR3 comprises 11 residues. Germline V gives CDR1 DFQATT, CDR2 SNEGSKA (reference sequence). V lost 6 bases, J lost 4 bases, and 9 bases lay in between. The CDR3 loop is CSAGDGYGYTF. Here the CDR3 DNA reads TGCAGTGCCGGGGACGGCTATGGCTACACCTTC.

In DNA, the CDR3 is TGTGCCAGCAGCCGGAGGGCAGGGGAGACAGATACGCAGTATTTT. It codes for CASSRRAGETDTQYF. The chain uses TRBV6-4 and TRBJ2-3; D is tentatively TRBD1 or TRBD2 (6 bases each). Germline V gene data show CDR1 as MRHNA and CDR2 as SNTAGT. This CDR3 spans 15 amino acids. Trimming stripped 6 bases from V and 3 bases from J, with 16 bases between.

J is TRBJ1-5 and V is TRBV3-1 (or the pseudogene TRBV3-2); 10 nucleotides match TRBD1. There are 17 residues in the CDR3. Trimming at V came to 0 bases and at J to 3 bases, leaving 5 bases not matched to a gene. CDR1 and CDR2 (germline): LGHDT, YNNKEL (reference sequence). The CDR3 region is CASSQDGTGVVNQPQHF. The DNA for the CDR3 is TGTGCCAGCAGCCAAGACGGGACAGGGGTGGTCAATCAGCCCCAGCATTTT.

The V gene is TRBV5-6, the J gene TRBJ1-2, with unresolved D. The germline CDR1 and CDR2 sequences are SGHDT and YYEEEE. This CDR3 contains 12 residues. The V gene lost 2 bases and the J gene lost 7 bases, with 9 bases spanning the gap. CDR3 protein: CASSLMGSGYTF. In DNA form, the CDR3 reads TGTGCCAGCAGCTTAATGGGATCTGGCTACACCTTC. Looking up the rest from reference TRBV5-6 and TRBJ1-2 gives the full variable domain: DAGVTQSPTHLIKTRGQQVTLRCSPKSGHDTVSWYQQALGQGPQFIFQYYEEEERQRGNFPDRFSGHQFPNYSSELNVNALLLGDSALYLCASSLMGSGYTFGSGTRLTVV.

The chain couples TRBV9 to TRBJ1-4, with D perhaps matching TRBD1 (6 bases). Trimming shortened V by 0 bases and J by 8 bases, and 17 bases separated the two germline ends. Germline assignment: CDR1 SGDLS and CDR2 YYNGEE. This CDR3 contains 16 residues. The CDR3, as DNA: TGTGCCAGCAGCGTAGGAATGGTGGGGGCAGGGGAAAAACTGTTTTTT. Translating gives CASSVGMVGAGEKLFF.